This entry lists 17 T cell receptor beta chains sequenced from one sample in a study of T cell changes during pregnancy in multiple sclerosis. The protocol was immunoSEQ multiplex PCR, while the TCRdb copy is restricted to in-frame clones and leaves out a portion. There are around 69,000 clones in the sample; approximately 92% occur only once, and 2% lies in the top ten. The material was peripheral blood, obtained in the third trimester of pregnancy. The receptors originated from a female donor in good health, enrolled as a control in a pregnancy study.

J is TRBJ2-7 and V is TRBV6-5, with D unclear. Trimming pared 0 bases from V and 0 bases from J, leaving 9 bases between. This CDR3 has 15 amino acids. The V gene's germline CDR1 is MNHEY and CDR2 SVGAGI. The DNA for the CDR3 is TGTGCCAGCAGTTACTCATCCCCGGGCTCCTACGAGCAGTACTTC. It yields the protein CASSYSSPGSYEQYF.

The chain is built from TRBV28 and TRBJ2-2, with unresolved D. V lost 5 bases to trimming and J lost 2 bases, with 6 bases between them. The CDR3 runs 13 residues. The germline V gene has CDR1 MDHEN and CDR2 SYDVKM. The CDR3 coding sequence is TGTGCCAGCAGTGAACACAACACCGGGGAGCTGTTTTTT. It translates to CASSEHNTGELFF.

Notes on this clone: At one of its ends the junction is not consistent with the germline gene, which may arise from a read error. The chain couples TRBV7-7 to TRBJ2-2; 9 bases align to TRBD1. Germline V CDR1 and CDR2: SSHAT, FNYEAQ (reference sequence). This CDR3 has 17 amino acids. The CDR3 nucleotides read TGTGCTAGCAGCTTAGCCGGGACAGGGACGAACACCGGGGAGCTGTTTTTT. Translation gives CASSLAGTGTNTGELFF.

The chain carries TRBV9 and TRBJ2-7, with 9 bases lining up with TRBD1. There are 14 residues in the CDR3. J was trimmed by 4 bases and V by 3 bases; bases with no gene match: 5. Germline CDR1 SGDLS, CDR2 YYNGEE. Written as DNA, the CDR3 is TGTGCCAGCAGCGAGGGACAGGGTCGGTACGAGCAGTACTTC. This encodes CASSEGQGRYEQYF. Full variable domain (outside the CDR3, taken from reference TRBV9 and TRBJ2-7): DSGVTQTPKHLITATGQRVTLRCSPRSGDLSVYWYQQSLDQGLQFLIQYYNGEERAKGNILERFSAQQFPDLHSELNLSSLELGDSALYFCASSEGQGRYEQYFGPGTRLTVT.

The chain uses TRBV5-1 and TRBJ1-6; TRBD1 might be the D (5 bases). The CDR3 length is 13 residues. The germline CDR1 and CDR2 sequences are SGHRS and YFSETQ. With 2 bases removed from V and 11 bases from J, the gap between germline ends came to 11 bases. CDR3 sequence: CASSFGARPPLHF. The CDR3 DNA is TGCGCCAGCAGCTTTGGGGCTCGGCCACCCCTCCACTTT.

The V call is TRBV6-5, the J call TRBJ1-2; TRBD1 might be the D (6 bases). This CDR3 comprises 14 residues. Per germline, CDR1 MNHEY and CDR2 SVGAGI. The ends were cut back, 5 bases at V and 4 bases at J, with 14 bases in the middle. The CDR3 sequence is CASSEGTLPYGYTF. The DNA for the CDR3 is TGTGCCAGCAGTGAAGGGACATTGCCCTATGGCTACACCTTC.

This chain links TRBV30 with TRBJ2-3; maybe TRBD1 (5 bases). Germline V lookup: CDR1 GTSNPN, CDR2 SVGIG (reference sequence). V was clipped by 1 base and J by 6 bases, with 11 bases between them. CDR3 size: 13 residues. CDR3 sequence reads: CAWSGQGIDTQYF. In DNA form, the CDR3 reads TGTGCCTGGAGTGGGCAGGGCATCGATACGCAGTATTTT. The full variable domain, completed using reference TRBV30 and TRBJ2-3, is SQTIHQWPATLVQPVGSPLSLECTVEGTSNPNLYWYRQAAGRGLQLLFYSVGIGQISSEVPQNLSASRPQDRQFILSSKKLLLSDSGFYLCAWSGQGIDTQYFGPGTRLTVL.

V and J are TRBV2 and TRBJ2-7; 11 nucleotides align to TRBD1. Germline-derived CDR1 and CDR2 are SNHLY and FYNNEI. The CDR3 has 15 residues. Losses at the gene ends were 4 bases for V and 6 bases for J; bases not matched to a gene: 8. Here the CDR3 DNA reads TGTGCCAGCAGTGCATTGGGACAGGGGGTAGGCGAGCAGTACTTC. It yields the protein CASSALGQGVGEQYF.

The chain employs TRBV5-1 and TRBJ2-1, with 9 bases lining up with TRBD2. V was pared by 1 base and J by 7 bases, with 6 bases of the junction left unmatched. CDR3 length: 15 amino acids. Germline V gives CDR1 SGHRS, CDR2 YFSETQ. CDR3 sequence (DNA): TGCGCCAGCAGCTTGATTGCGGGGGGGGATAATGAGCAGTTCTTC. Encoded protein: CASSLIAGGDNEQFF.

The rearrangement links TRBV4-3 to TRBJ2-2; the match to TRBD2 covers 12 bases. J lost 3 bases, V lost 6 bases, and 14 bases had no gene match. Germline V gene data show CDR1 as LGHNA and CDR2 as YSLEER. The CDR3 totals 19 residues. DNA for the CDR3: TGCGCCAGCAGACGAGCCGGGCTAGCGGGAGGGCCCGACACCGGGGAGCTGTTTTTT. Protein product: CASRRAGLAGGPDTGELFF.

The chain employs TRBV6-5 and TRBJ2-3; maybe TRBD1 (5 bases). V shed 5 bases and J shed 2 bases, with 8 bases lying between them. The CDR3 spans 13 residues. Germline CDR1 MNHEY, CDR2 SVGAGI. CDR3 sequence reads: CASSRGFTDTQYF. The CDR3 DNA reads TGTGCCAGCAGTAGGGGTTTCACAGATACGCAGTATTTT.

The chain joins TRBV28 to TRBJ2-2; 13 positions agree with TRBD2. Germline trimming cut 5 bases from V and 11 bases from J; bases unmatched to any gene: 8. There are 15 residues in the CDR3. From germline, CDR1 is MDHEN and CDR2 SYDVKM. The CDR3 reads CASSPGTSGTKELFF. For the CDR3, the DNA is TGTGCCAGCAGTCCAGGGACTAGCGGGACGAAAGAGCTGTTTTTT.

This clone is a singleton in its sample. V usage is TRBV5-1 and J usage is TRBJ2-7, with TRBD2 matching 15 bases. J lost 3 bases, V lost 0 bases, and 22 bases had no gene match. This CDR3 has 23 residues. Germline V lookup: CDR1 SGHRS, CDR2 YFSETQ. CDR3 protein: CASSLAGQDRGLAGGPRRYEQYF. DNA of the CDR3: TGCGCCAGCAGCTTGGCCGGGCAGGACCGAGGACTAGCGGGAGGGCCCCGACGCTACGAGCAGTACTTC.

The CDR3 is CSVEDARVEQFF. DNA of the CDR3: TGCAGCGTTGAAGATGCGAGGGTTGAGCAGTTCTTC. The chain joins TRBV29-1 to TRBJ2-1; D is possibly TRBD2 (5 bases). The V gene's germline CDR1 is SQVTM and CDR2 ANQGSEA. CDR3 length: 12 amino acids. Trimming removed 0 bases at V and 9 bases at J, with 9 bases between.

J is TRBJ1-4 and V is TRBV18, with a possible D match to TRBD1 (5 bases). Germline V gene sequence: CDR1 KGHSH, CDR2 LQKENI. CDR3 size: 17 residues. V dropped 3 bases and J dropped 9 bases, with 23 bases sitting between them. CDR3 sequence: CASSPPTDAAPFKKLFF. The CDR3 DNA sequence: TGTGCCAGCTCACCTCCGACAGACGCAGCCCCCTTCAAAAAACTGTTTTTT.

This chain uses TRBV5-4 with TRBJ2-5, with no clear D. Trimming pared 0 bases from V and 2 bases from J, leaving 8 bases between. This CDR3 contains 14 residues. CDR1 SGHNT and CDR2 YYREEE come from the germline V gene (reference sequence). The CDR3 nucleotides are TGTGCCAGCAGCTTGGGCAGCGCACAAGAGACCCAGTACTTC. It translates to CASSLGSAQETQYF.

The chain employs TRBV4-2 and TRBJ2-1; maybe TRBD1 (5 bases). V was pared by 4 bases and J by 10 bases, with 11 bases between. This CDR3 region has 12 residues. CDR1 LGHNA and CDR2 YNFKEQ come from the germline V gene. DNA of the CDR3: TGTGCCAGCAGCCTTACAGGTTACGAGCAGTTCTTC. Translating it yields CASSLTGYEQFF.